One sample yielded the 31 T cell receptor beta chains listed below, sequenced in a study of blood T cell repertoires in COVID-19. Measured with immunoSEQ multiplex PCR; TCRdb has only the in-frame clones, and not every one. The sample shows 200,000 to 250,000 clones, 83% of them seen only once. Sequenced material: peripheral blood. The receptors were gathered from a woman in her 30s with COVID-19, enrolled during active disease.

V gene TRBV20-1 combines with J gene TRBJ2-2; 8 nucleotides line up with TRBD2. Germline trimming cut 6 bases from V and 4 bases from J; bases unmatched to any gene: 7. The CDR3 is 14 amino acids. Germline V lookup: CDR1 DFQATT, CDR2 SNEGSKA (reference sequence). The CDR3 reads CSASSGEGTGELFF. DNA of the CDR3: TGCAGTGCGAGTAGCGGGGAAGGCACCGGGGAGCTGTTTTTT.

The genes are TRBV11-1 and TRBJ2-5; possible D gene TRBD2, 7 bases. The germline gives CDR1 SGHAT, CDR2 FQDESV (reference sequence). The CDR3 runs 15 residues. Between the trimmed V and J ends, which lost 4 bases and 4 bases, there was a span of 16 bases. CDR3 residues: CASSSQQGGGETQYF. Here the CDR3 DNA reads TGTGCCAGCAGCTCCCAACAGGGAGGGGGAGAGACCCAGTACTTC.

The chain joins TRBV10-2 to TRBJ1-2; perhaps TRBD1 as D (5 bases). This CDR3 comprises 13 residues. V lost 10 bases and J lost 5, with 17 bases in between. Germline V lookup: CDR1 WSHSY, CDR2 SAAADI. The CDR3: CATLDGGRYGYTF. In DNA, the CDR3 is TGCGCCACCCTTGACGGGGGGAGGTATGGCTACACCTTC.

V usage is TRBV3-1 (or the pseudogene TRBV3-2) and J usage is TRBJ2-5; tentatively, D is TRBD2 (6 bases). Germline CDR1 and CDR2: LGHDT and YNNKEL (reference sequence). This CDR3 is built from 15 residues. V was clipped by 2 bases and J by 4 bases, with 14 bases between them. The CDR3 loop reads CASSQSWDGGETQYF. CDR3 sequence (DNA): TGTGCCAGCAGCCAATCTTGGGACGGGGGAGAGACCCAGTACTTC.

This chain connects TRBV6-5 to TRBJ2-2; TRBD2 is a possible D gene (6 bases). The CDR3 totals 15 residues. The V gene lost 0 bases and the J gene lost 6 bases, with 11 bases spanning the gap. Germline V CDR1 and CDR2: MNHEY, SVGAGI. CDR3 residues: CASSYSISGAGELFF. The CDR3 bases are TGTGCCAGCAGTTACTCAATTTCGGGGGCCGGGGAGCTGTTTTTT.

The rearrangement joins TRBV20-1 to TRBJ2-1; D gene unclear. The V and J ends lost 1 base and 7 bases respectively, with 5 bases between them. Germline values: CDR1 DFQATT, CDR2 SNEGSKA (reference sequence). The CDR3 runs 11 residues. The CDR3 protein is CSARVLNEQFF. The DNA of the CDR3 is TGCAGTGCTAGAGTCTTGAATGAGCAGTTCTTC.

The chain carries TRBV6-2 or TRBV6-3 and TRBJ2-2; D perhaps matches TRBD2 (7 bases). Germline V CDR1 and CDR2: MNHEY, SVGEGT. The CDR3 is 16 amino acids. Trimming pared 5 bases from V and 1 base from J, leaving 14 bases between. The CDR3 DNA sequence: TGTGCCAGCAGTGCGTTCGGGGGGCTGAACACCGGGGAGCTGTTTTTT. Its translation: CASSAFGGLNTGELFF.

The J gene is TRBJ2-5, the V gene TRBV27; tentatively, D is TRBD1 (5 bases). Per the germline V gene, CDR1 is MNHEY and CDR2 is SMNVEV (reference sequence). The CDR3 runs to 16 residues. With 5 bases removed from V and 0 bases from J, the gap between germline ends came to 16 bases. The CDR3 DNA follows: TGTGCCAGCAGTCTCCTTAGGGGAACTAACCAAGAGACCCAGTACTTC. This gives the protein CASSLLRGTNQETQYF.

This clone is a singleton in its sample. The gene calls are TRBV5-5 and TRBJ2-2; weak D call: TRBD2 (6 bases). The CDR3 length is 17 residues. The germline CDR1 and CDR2 sequences are SGHKS and YYEKEE (reference sequence). Trimming stripped 0 bases from V and 4 bases from J, with 16 bases between. The CDR3 coding sequence is TGTGCCAGCAGCTTGGCCCCGGGGAGGATTAGCACCGGGGAGCTGTTTTTT. It yields the protein CASSLAPGRISTGELFF.

The J gene is TRBJ2-7, the V gene TRBV7-2; possibly TRBD1 for D (6 bases). Per germline, CDR1 SGHTA and CDR2 FQGNSA. This CDR3 comprises 13 residues. V was clipped by 4 bases and J by 3 bases, with 10 bases between them. The chain's CDR3 is CASSSPGVYEQYF. CDR3 DNA sequence: TGTGCCAGCAGCTCCCCAGGGGTCTACGAGCAGTACTTC. The full variable domain, rest sourced from reference TRBV7-2 and TRBJ2-7, is GAGVSQSPSNKVTEKGKDVELRCDPISGHTALYWYRQSLGQGLEFLIYFQGNSAPDKSGLPSDRFSAERTGGSVSTLTIQRTQQEDSAVYLCASSSPGVYEQYFGPGTRLTVT.

The chain uses TRBV4-1 and TRBJ2-1; 9 bases map to TRBD1. After removal of 1 base from V and 5 bases from J, the junction contained 0 bases not matched to a gene. The germline V gene encodes CDR1 MGHRA and CDR2 YSYEKL. The CDR3 contains 14 residues. The CDR3 reads CASSQGQGDNEQFF. The CDR3 region has the DNA TGCGCCAGCAGCCAAGGACAGGGGGACAATGAGCAGTTCTTC.

The V gene is TRBV18, the J gene TRBJ2-1, with 11 bases aligning to TRBD2. CDR3 length equals 15 residues. Germline V gene sequence: CDR1 KGHSH, CDR2 LQKENI. With V trimmed by 2 bases and J by 9 bases, 6 bases remained unmatched. The CDR3 DNA reads TGTGCCAGCTCACCATCTAGCGGGGGGACCGTTGAGCAGTTCTTC. This gives the protein CASSPSSGGTVEQFF.

The gene calls are TRBV7-3 and TRBJ1-1, with 7 bases aligning to TRBD1. The ends lost 5 bases at V and 3 bases at J; junction bases unmatched: 3. The CDR3 runs to 13 residues. Germline CDR1 is SGHTA and CDR2 is FQGTGA. For the CDR3, the DNA is TGTGCCAGCAGCCCCCAGGGGGACACTGAAGCTTTCTTT. Translation: CASSPQGDTEAFF. Filled out from reference TRBV7-3 and TRBJ1-1, the complete variable domain reads GAGVSQTPSNKVTEKGKYVELRCDPISGHTALYWYRQSLGQGPEFLIYFQGTGAADDSGLPNDRFFAVRPEGSVSTLKIQRTERGDSAVYLCASSPQGDTEAFFGQGTRLTVV.

The chain links TRBV7-6 to TRBJ1-1, with D unclear. This CDR3 has 15 amino acids. Trimming stripped 0 bases from V and 1 base from J, with 9 bases between. Per the germline V gene, CDR1 is SGHVS and CDR2 is FNYEAQ. The CDR3 DNA is TGTGCCAGCAGCTTAGCGGCAGAAACGAACACTGAAGCTTTCTTT. The encoded protein is CASSLAAETNTEAFF.

The rearrangement uses TRBV30 and TRBJ2-5, with D perhaps matching TRBD2 (6 bases). V gave up 0 bases and J gave up 5 bases, with 16 bases separating them. The CDR3 spans 15 residues. Per the germline V gene, CDR1 is GTSNPN and CDR2 is SVGIG (reference sequence). The DNA for the CDR3 is TGTGCCTGGAGTGTACCCGGGGGTCGGATCGAGACCCAGTACTTC. Its protein is CAWSVPGGRIETQYF.

This clone was found a few times. The chain couples TRBV9 to TRBJ2-2; D may be TRBD1 (6 bases). The CDR3 extends over 16 amino acids. CDR1 is SGDLS, CDR2 YYNGEE, per germline. V was trimmed by 3 bases and J by 0 bases, leaving 12 bases between them. The CDR3 DNA follows: TGTGCCAGCAGCGAAACGGGACAAACGAACACCGGGGAGCTGTTTTTT. Translated, it gives CASSETGQTNTGELFF. Complete variable domain (other parts from reference TRBV9 and TRBJ2-2): DSGVTQTPKHLITATGQRVTLRCSPRSGDLSVYWYQQSLDQGLQFLIQYYNGEERAKGNILERFSAQQFPDLHSELNLSSLELGDSALYFCASSETGQTNTGELFFGEGSRLTVL.

The V and J genes are TRBV6-5 and TRBJ2-1; 10 bases align to TRBD1. Germline V gene data show CDR1 as MNHEY and CDR2 as SVGAGI. The junction had 7 bases not matched to a gene; V was cut back by 3 bases and J by 14 bases. This CDR3 region has 13 residues. CDR3 protein: CASSYGTGVEEFF. CDR3 bases: TGTGCCAGCAGTTATGGGACAGGGGTGGAGGAGTTCTTC.

The chain recombines TRBV27 with TRBJ1-4; maybe TRBD1 (6 bases). V lost 5 bases and J 5 bases, leaving 12 bases between the germline ends. Germline V gene lookup returns CDR1 MNHEY and CDR2 SMNVEV (reference sequence). CDR3 length: 14 amino acids. The CDR3 coding sequence is TGTGCCAGCAGTCGACAGGCGACCAATGAAAAACTGTTTTTT. Translation gives CASSRQATNEKLFF.

This chain uses TRBV7-2 with TRBJ1-2; D possibly corresponds to TRBD1 (6 bases). This CDR3 is 15 amino acids long. Germline V lookup: CDR1 SGHTA, CDR2 FQGNSA. V dropped 0 bases and J dropped 4 bases, with 12 bases sitting between them. CDR3 nucleotide sequence: TGTGCCAGCAGCTTAGCGCTCCCAGGGGTCTATGGCTACACCTTC. Translation gives CASSLALPGVYGYTF.

The CDR3 loop is CASSPGLLPETQYF. CDR3 sequence (DNA): TGTGCCAGCAGCCCGGGACTCCTCCCAGAGACCCAGTACTTC. The chain is built from TRBV9 and TRBJ2-5; perhaps TRBD2 as D (6 bases). Trimming shortened V by 4 bases and J by 4 bases, and 14 bases separated the two germline ends. Germline values: CDR1 SGDLS, CDR2 YYNGEE. CDR3 size: 14 residues.

This chain uses TRBV19 with TRBJ2-2; 8 positions agree with TRBD2. The germline gives CDR1 LNHDA, CDR2 SQIVND (reference sequence). The V gene end was trimmed by 7 bases and the J gene end by 7 bases; junction bases not matched to a gene: 5. This CDR3 has 13 residues. CDR3 nucleotide sequence: TGTGCCAGTAAGCGGGAGAGGCACGGGGAGCTGTTTTTT. Its protein is CASKRERHGELFF.

The genes are TRBV7-8 and TRBJ2-5; tentative D call: TRBD2 (5 bases). The CDR3 is 13 amino acids. Between the trimmed V and J ends, which lost 5 bases and 10 bases, there was a span of 17 bases. Germline V gene sequence: CDR1 SGHVS, CDR2 FQNEAQ. The CDR3 region has the DNA TGTGCCAGCAGCCAAGCGGACTCCCAAGGCCAGTACTTC. It translates to CASSQADSQGQYF.

In this sample, this clone turned up a few times. The chain combines TRBV11-2 with TRBJ2-1; 8 bases fit TRBD2. In germline, CDR1 is SGHAT, CDR2 FQNNGV. J gave up 1 base and V 5 bases, and 10 bases lay outside the gene matches. The CDR3 sequence is 17 residues long. In nucleotides, the CDR3 is TGTGCCAGCAGCCACGCTCGGGGGGGTGCATCCTACAATGAGCAGTTCTTC. Its translation is CASSHARGGASYNEQFF.

The rearrangement links TRBV11-3 to TRBJ2-7, with a tentative D call TRBD2 (5 bases). V was cut by 2 bases and J by 5 bases, with 10 bases left in between. Germline V gene lookup returns CDR1 SGHNT and CDR2 YENEEA. The CDR3 is 13 residues long. This chain's CDR3 is CASSLIEGDEQYF. CDR3 coding DNA: TGTGCCAGCAGCTTAATCGAGGGCGACGAGCAGTACTTC. Full variable domain (remainder filled in from reference TRBV11-3 and TRBJ2-7): EAGVVQSPRYKIIEKKQPVAFWCNPISGHNTLYWYLQNLGQGPELLIRYENEEAVDDSQLPKDRFSAERLKGVDSTLKIQPAELGDSAVYLCASSLIEGDEQYFGPGTRLTVT.

This chain joins TRBV6-5 and TRBJ1-1; D unclear. V was trimmed by 6 bases and J by 8 bases, leaving 13 bases between them. Per the germline V gene, CDR1 is MNHEY and CDR2 is SVGAGI. The CDR3 length is 12 residues. The CDR3 reads CASSLPGREAFF. The CDR3 DNA reads as TGTGCCAGCAGCCTTCCGGGTCGGGAAGCTTTCTTT.

The chain has TRBV7-9 and TRBJ2-7; 11 bases align to TRBD2. V lost 2 bases, J lost 5 bases, and 2 bases stayed unmatched. Germline loops: CDR1 SEHNR, CDR2 FQNEAQ (reference sequence). The CDR3 covers 14 residues. Written as DNA, the CDR3 is TGTGCCAGCAGCTTACTAGCGGGAGGAGACGAGCAGTACTTC. Its protein product is CASSLLAGGDEQYF.

This chain links TRBV28 with TRBJ1-6, with 8 bases lining up with TRBD1. Germline lookup yields CDR1 MDHEN and CDR2 SYDVKM. V dropped 6 bases and J dropped 9; count of bases not matched to a gene: 7. The CDR3 is 14 amino acids. The CDR3 here is CASREFQGASPLHF. The CDR3 region has the DNA TGTGCCAGCAGAGAATTCCAGGGGGCTTCACCCCTCCACTTT.

This chain links TRBV7-8 with TRBJ1-2, with D possibly TRBD1 on 6 matching bases. Germline CDR1 reads SGHVS; CDR2 reads FQNEAQ. Trimming removed 5 bases at V and 5 bases at J, with 12 bases between. The CDR3 has 13 residues. CDR3 loop: CASSVRQGYGYTF. The CDR3 nucleotides read TGTGCCAGCAGCGTGAGGCAGGGGTATGGCTACACCTTC.

This clone has only a few counts. The chain employs TRBV28 and TRBJ1-2; TRBD1 aligns across 7 bases. Per germline, CDR1 MDHEN and CDR2 SYDVKM. This CDR3 comprises 14 residues. After removal of 7 bases from V and 4 bases from J, the junction contained 9 bases not matched to a gene. CDR3 coding DNA: TGTGCCAGCACCGGGACAGTACTTATCTATGGCTACACCTTC. It yields the protein CASTGTVLIYGYTF.

The chain joins TRBV15 to TRBJ2-1; D uncertain. With 0 bases removed from V and 7 bases from J, the gap between germline ends came to 4 bases. The CDR3 is 12 residues long. Per the germline V gene, CDR1 is LNHNV and CDR2 is YYDKDF (reference sequence). Here the CDR3 DNA reads TGTGCCACCAGCAGAGATTCGAATGAGCAGTTCTTC. It encodes CATSRDSNEQFF.

The genes are TRBV19 and TRBJ1-3; D ambiguous. The CDR3 has 14 amino acids. The ends were cut back, 8 bases at V and 4 bases at J, with 15 bases in the middle. Germline V gene data show CDR1 as LNHDA and CDR2 as SQIVND (reference sequence). The DNA of the CDR3 is TGTGCCAGTGGAGAATTCCGGAGAGGAAACACCATATATTTT. This translates into CASGEFRRGNTIYF.